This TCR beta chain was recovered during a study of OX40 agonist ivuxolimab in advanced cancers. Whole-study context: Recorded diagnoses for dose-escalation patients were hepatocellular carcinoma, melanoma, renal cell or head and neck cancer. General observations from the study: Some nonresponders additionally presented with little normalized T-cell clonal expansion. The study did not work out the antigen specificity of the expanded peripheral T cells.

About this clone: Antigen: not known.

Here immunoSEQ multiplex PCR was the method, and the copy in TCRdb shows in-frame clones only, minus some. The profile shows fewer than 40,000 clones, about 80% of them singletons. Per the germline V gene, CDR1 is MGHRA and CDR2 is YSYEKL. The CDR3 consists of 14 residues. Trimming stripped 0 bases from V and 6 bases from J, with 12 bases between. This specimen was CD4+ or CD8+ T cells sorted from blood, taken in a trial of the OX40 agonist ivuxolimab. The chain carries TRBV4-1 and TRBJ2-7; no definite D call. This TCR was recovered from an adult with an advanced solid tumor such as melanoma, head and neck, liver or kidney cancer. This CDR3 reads CASSQDGAQLEQYF. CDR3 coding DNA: TGCGCCAGCAGCCAAGATGGAGCACAACTCGAGCAGTACTTC.